The rows below give T cell receptor beta chains drawn from one sample of a study of T cell repertoires in cytomegalovirus infection. These TCRs' antigens remain unknown. A single record per CDR3 protein comes from TCRdb applying MiXCR to the reads. The sample holds about 310,000 distinct CDR3 sequences, 25% seen once. Material: cultured PBMCs, obtained from culture after CMV antigen stimulation. These receptors were taken from a human donor in good health (CMV status not recorded). Some clones in this sample may be carry-over from other donors' samples. Both conserved end residues are part of each CDR3. Fields, in order: D gene, clone size, CDR3 length, V gene, J gene, CDR3 protein. D genes are given only for firm matches. Clone size is stated in some rows and not others, as once, few, many or a class when expanded.

>TRBD1|.|16|TRBV12-3/TRBV12-4|TRBJ2-5
CASSLEILDRGKTQYF
>TRBD2|few|15|TRBV6-1|TRBJ2-1
CASSASGTSGHEQFF
>TRBD2|few|13|TRBV12-3/TRBV12-4|TRBJ2-5
CASSGLAGGTQYF
>TRBD1|few|19|TRBV7-9|TRBJ2-1
CASRRGQGGSASLYNEQFF
>TRBD1|few|18|TRBV20-1|TRBJ2-1
CSAKTTGQGLYSYNEQFF
>TRBD1|many|14|TRBV7-2|TRBJ1-3
CASSSGQGANTIYF
>.|few|18|TRBV18|TRBJ2-1
CASSPREGQILISNEQFF
>.|few|15|TRBV7-2|TRBJ2-3
CASNPTGEGTDTQYF
>.|many|12|TRBV7-2|TRBJ2-3
CASSWDTDTQYF
>.|.|14|TRBV12-5|TRBJ2-3
CASVLAQTPDTQYF
>.|.|15|TRBV5-6|TRBJ1-2
CASSLGKVRRYGYTF
>TRBD2|once|14|TRBV20-1|TRBJ2-3
CSARDSGKTDTQYF
>.|.|14|TRBV29-1|TRBJ1-2
CSDNLGTGRPGYTF
>.|few|20|TRBV2|TRBJ2-4
CASSVSPDRRLTLAKNIQYF
>.|.|17|TRBV4-1|TRBJ2-1
CASSQPLGLANSNEQFF
>.|many|18|TRBV6-1|TRBJ1-6
CASSEFARTSSYNSPLHF
>.|.|15|TRBV7-9|TRBJ1-4
CASSYEQGSGEKLFF
>.|many|13|TRBV7-2|TRBJ2-5
CASARWIQETQYF
>TRBD1|few|14|TRBV6-1|TRBJ1-2
CASSEVVRGDGYTF
>.|.|13|TRBV7-2|TRBJ1-2
CASSLDQGRGYTF
>.|.|15|TRBV5-1|TRBJ2-6
CASSADGSGANVLTF
>TRBD1|few|14|TRBV7-8|TRBJ1-1
CASSVDRGVPEAFF
>TRBD1|many|15|TRBV6-2/TRBV6-3|TRBJ1-4
CASIRNGQANEKLFF
>TRBD2|.|17|TRBV20-1|TRBJ2-7
CSALAGTSGRASYEQYF
>TRBD2|.|14|TRBV20-1|TRBJ2-7
CSARGLAGASEQYF
>.|.|16|TRBV19|TRBJ1-5
CASSIVTALSNQPQHF
>.|few|14|TRBV28|TRBJ1-3
CASSFDTSGNTIYF
>.|.|13|TRBV7-2|TRBJ2-5
CASSLSRFETQYF
>TRBD2|many|16|TRBV27|TRBJ2-1
CASSFLRSGSGNEQFF
>.|many|15|TRBV7-2|TRBJ1-4
CASSSYFLRGEKLFF
>TRBD2|.|16|TRBV6-2/TRBV6-3|TRBJ2-7
CASSYSTYLAGYEQYF
>.|.|13|TRBV6-1|TRBJ1-1
CASKKAAGAEAFF
>TRBD2|few|15|TRBV20-1|TRBJ2-7
CSAKTGLAGLTEQYF
>.|few|15|TRBV24-1|TRBJ2-6
CATSVRDTGANVLTF
>.|few|14|TRBV5-4|TRBJ1-4
CASSPGSANEKLFF